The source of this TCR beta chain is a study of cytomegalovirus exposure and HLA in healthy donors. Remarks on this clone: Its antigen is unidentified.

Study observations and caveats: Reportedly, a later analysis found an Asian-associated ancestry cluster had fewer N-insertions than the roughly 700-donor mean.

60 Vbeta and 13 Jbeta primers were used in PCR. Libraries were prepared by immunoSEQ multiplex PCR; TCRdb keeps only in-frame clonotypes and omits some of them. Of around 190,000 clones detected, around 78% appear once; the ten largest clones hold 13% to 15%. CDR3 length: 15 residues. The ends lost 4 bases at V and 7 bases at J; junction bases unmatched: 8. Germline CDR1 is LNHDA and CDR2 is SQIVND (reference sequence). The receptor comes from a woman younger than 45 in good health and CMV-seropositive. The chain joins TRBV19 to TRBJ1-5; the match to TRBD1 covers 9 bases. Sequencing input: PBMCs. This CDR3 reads CASSTTGTGSQPQHF. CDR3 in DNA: TGTGCCAGTAGTACAACCGGGACAGGGAGCCAGCCCCAGCATTTT. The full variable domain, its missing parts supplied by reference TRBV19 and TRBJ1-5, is DGGITQSPKYLFRKEGQNVTLSCEQNLNHDAMYWYRQDPGQGLRLIYYSQIVNDFQKGDIAEGYSVSREKKESFPLTVTSAQKNPTAFYLCASSTTGTGSQPQHFGDGTRLSIL.